The subject of this entry is one TCR beta chain. Its antigen is undetermined. PCR involved 60 Vbeta and 13 Jbeta primers. The assay was immunoSEQ multiplex PCR, and TCRdb's table has in-frame clones only and misses some. Of some 190,000 clones in the sample, around 82% were seen once. The entry originates in a study of cytomegalovirus exposure and HLA in healthy donors. Whole-study results and caveats: The productive fraction for most TCR beta V segments was about 87% or about 30% in an earlier analysis. A link between a missense DCLRE1C variant and TCR beta V- and J-gene trimming emerged from a later analysis. Presence/absence analyses rested on an assumption that sequencing depth was roughly uniform across donors.

Germline V lookup: CDR1 MNHEY, CDR2 SMNVEV (reference sequence). The ends lost 0 bases at V and 4 bases at J; junction bases unmatched: 6. The CDR3 totals 17 residues. This clonotype was sampled from a man between 18 and 35 years old in good health and CMV-seronegative. Material for sequencing was PBMCs. The gene calls are TRBV27 and TRBJ2-1; TRBD2 matches at 10 bases. CDR3 sequence reads: CASSLSLGTSAYNEQFF. Here the CDR3 DNA reads TGTGCCAGCAGTTTATCCCTCGGGACTAGCGCTTACAATGAGCAGTTCTTC.